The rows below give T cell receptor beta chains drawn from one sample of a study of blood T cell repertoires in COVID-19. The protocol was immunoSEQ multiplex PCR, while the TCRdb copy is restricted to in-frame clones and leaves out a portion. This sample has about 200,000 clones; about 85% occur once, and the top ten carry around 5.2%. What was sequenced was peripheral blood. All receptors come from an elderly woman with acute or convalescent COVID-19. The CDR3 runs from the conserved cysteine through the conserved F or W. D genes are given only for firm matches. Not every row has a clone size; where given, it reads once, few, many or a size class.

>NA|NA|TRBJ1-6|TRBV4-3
CASRRTEDNSPLHF
TGCGCCAGCAGACGGACAGAGGATAATTCACCCCTCCACTTT
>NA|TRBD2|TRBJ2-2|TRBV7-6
CASSRNTGGTGELFF
TGTGCCAGCAGCCGTAACACGGGGGGGACCGGGGAGCTGTTTTTT
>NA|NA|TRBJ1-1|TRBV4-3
CASSHLTEDTEAFF
TGCGCCAGCAGCCATCTAACCGAGGACACTGAAGCTTTCTTT
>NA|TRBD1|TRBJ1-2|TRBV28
CASSPGQGVAGYTF
TGTGCCAGCAGTCCCGGACAGGGGGTCGCGGGCTACACCTTC
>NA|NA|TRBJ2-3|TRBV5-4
CASSLGLGRGEADTQYF
TGTGCCAGCAGCTTGGGTTTAGGGCGGGGTGAAGCAGATACGCAGTATTTT
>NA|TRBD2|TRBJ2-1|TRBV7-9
CASSLVPSGSRNEQFF
TGTGCCAGCAGCTTAGTCCCTAGCGGGAGTCGTAATGAGCAGTTCTTC
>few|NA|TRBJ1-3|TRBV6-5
CASSYSTVGLGNTIYF
TGTGCCAGCAGTTACTCGACTGTGGGTCTTGGAAACACCATATATTTT
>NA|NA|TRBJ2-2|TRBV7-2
CASSLPHGELFF
TGTGCCAGCAGCTTACCCCACGGGGAGCTGTTTTTT
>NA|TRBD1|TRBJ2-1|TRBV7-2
CASRPPGQGLGEQFF
TGTGCCAGCAGACCCCCGGGACAGGGTTTAGGTGAGCAGTTCTTC
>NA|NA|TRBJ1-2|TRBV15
CATSGEILYGYTF
TGTGCCACCAGCGGAGAGATACTATATGGCTACACCTTC
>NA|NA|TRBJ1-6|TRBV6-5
CASGRESSYNSPLHF
TGTGCCAGCGGCAGGGAAAGCTCCTATAATTCACCCCTCCACTTT
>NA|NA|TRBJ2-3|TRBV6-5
CASSYSGLHTDTQYF
TGTGCCAGCAGTTACTCGGGACTTCACACAGATACGCAGTATTTT
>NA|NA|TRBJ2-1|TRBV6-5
CASSYTPTNYNEQFF
TGTGCCAGCAGTTACACCCCGACAAATTACAATGAGCAGTTCTTC
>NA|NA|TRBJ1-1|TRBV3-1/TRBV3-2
CASSRSGEGSEAFF
TGTGCCAGCAGCCGGTCCGGGGAGGGGAGTGAAGCTTTCTTT
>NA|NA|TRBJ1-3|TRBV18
CASSPPSVDTIYF
TGTGCCAGCTCACCACCGTCCGTAGACACCATATATTTT
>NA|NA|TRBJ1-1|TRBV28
CASSLLAEAFF
TGTGCCAGCAGTTTATTAGCTGAAGCTTTCTTT
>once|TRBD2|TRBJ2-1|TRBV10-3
CAISEGLSGGRRAYNEQFF
TGTGCCATCAGTGAGGGTCTCAGCGGGGGGAGGCGAGCCTACAATGAGCAGTTCTTC
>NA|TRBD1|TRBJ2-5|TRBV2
CSLGTGGSLETQYF
TGTTCCCTGGGGACAGGGGGCTCTCTGGAGACCCAGTACTTC
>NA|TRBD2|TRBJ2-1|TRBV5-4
CASSPRGSGRAREQFF
TGTGCCAGCAGCCCCCGAGGTAGCGGGAGGGCCAGGGAGCAGTTCTTC
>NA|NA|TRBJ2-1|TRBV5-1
CASSFLGGSYNEQFF
TGCGCCAGCAGCTTCCTAGGAGGCTCCTACAATGAGCAGTTCTTC
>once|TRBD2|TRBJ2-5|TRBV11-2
CASSTRTSGKVETQYF
TGTGCCAGCAGCACTCGGACTAGCGGGAAGGTGGAGACCCAGTACTTC
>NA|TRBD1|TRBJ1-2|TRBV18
CASSLTDRDPNYGYTF
TGTGCCAGCTCTCTTACGGACAGGGACCCTAACTATGGCTACACCTTC
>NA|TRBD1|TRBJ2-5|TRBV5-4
CASSFTGASRETQYF
TGTGCCAGCAGCTTTACAGGGGCCTCCCGGGAGACCCAGTACTTC
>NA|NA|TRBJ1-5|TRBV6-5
CASSGQLNQPQHF
TGTGCCAGCAGCGGACAGCTCAATCAGCCCCAGCATTTT
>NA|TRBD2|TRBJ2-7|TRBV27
CASSLLAGGREQYF
TGTGCCAGCAGTTTGCTAGCGGGAGGGAGGGAGCAGTACTTC
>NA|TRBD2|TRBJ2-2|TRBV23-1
CASSHKLAGERSGELFF
TGCGCCAGCAGTCACAAACTAGCGGGAGAGCGGTCCGGGGAGCTGTTTTTT
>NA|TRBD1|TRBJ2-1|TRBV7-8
CASSPGTGNYNEQFF
TGTGCCAGCAGCCCGGGGACAGGGAACTACAATGAGCAGTTCTTC
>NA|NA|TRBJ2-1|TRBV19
CASSIRTVTYNEQFF
TGTGCCAGTAGTATTCGGACAGTTACCTACAATGAGCAGTTCTTC
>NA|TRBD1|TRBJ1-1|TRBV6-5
CASSPQGGSSTEAFF
TGTGCCAGCAGTCCCCAGGGGGGCTCTAGTACTGAAGCTTTCTTT